Listed here are 29 T cell receptor beta chains from one sample, sequenced in a study of T cells after yellow fever vaccination. MiXCR was run by TCRdb on the 5' RACE reads, yielding one entry per CDR3 protein. The data show about 69,000 distinct CDR3 sequences, with 4.5% to 7.5% seen just once and over 2% held by the top ten. This sample comprised CD4+ T cells sorted from PBMCs, obtained less than 16 days after the first yellow fever vaccination. The receptors shown here come from a man younger than 35 who received the YFV17D yellow fever vaccine.

As to this clonotype: One junction end disagrees with the germline gene, perhaps due to a read error. The chain is built from TRBV20-1 and TRBJ2-1; D is perhaps TRBD2 (7 bases). From germline, CDR1 is DFQATT and CDR2 SNEGSKA (reference sequence). The length of the CDR3 is 17 residues. Written as DNA, the CDR3 is TGCTGTGCCCCGGCCCCGGGAGGACAGAGCTCCTACAATGAGCAGTTCTTC. Encoded protein: CCAPAPGGQSSYNEQFF.

This clonotype showed up many times. This rearrangement joins TRBV5-1 to TRBJ2-1; 11 bases are a match to TRBD2. The trim removed 4 bases at V and 3 bases at J, leaving 3 bases unmatched. This CDR3 has 15 amino acids. Germline-derived CDR1 and CDR2 are SGHRS and YFSETQ. This CDR3 is CASSLAGGLYNEQFF. The DNA of the CDR3 is TGCGCCAGCAGCCTAGCGGGGGGCCTCTACAATGAGCAGTTCTTC.

This clonotype occurred many times. The chain carries TRBV29-1 and TRBJ2-3; no clear D. The CDR3 has 15 amino acids. V gave up 0 bases and J gave up 2 bases, with 12 bases separating them. Germline V CDR1 and CDR2: SQVTM, ANQGSEA. CDR3 amino acids: CSVEDGRRNTDTQYF. DNA for the CDR3: TGCAGCGTTGAAGATGGGCGCAGGAACACAGATACGCAGTATTTT.

This clonotype occurred many times. The V gene is TRBV27, the J gene TRBJ1-2, with D uncertain. Germline CDR1 MNHEY, CDR2 SMNVEV (reference sequence). V shed 0 bases and J shed 0 bases, with 17 bases lying between them. The CDR3 is 18 residues long. For the CDR3, the DNA is TGTGCCAGCAGTTTATCCTTCCCCCCCATAACAACTAACTATGGCTACACCTTC. The encoded protein is CASSLSFPPITTNYGYTF.

A note on this clonotype: A much more abundant neighbour one base away suggests this may be a read error. The chain carries TRBV12-3 or TRBV12-4 and TRBJ1-4; 7 bases map to TRBD1. The CDR3 has 16 residues. The CDR3 is CVSRPRTGVPSEKLFF. As DNA, the CDR3 is TGTGTCAGCAGACCGAGAACAGGGGTCCCCAGTGAAAAACTGTTTTTT.

This clonotype appeared many times. V is TRBV5-1 and J is TRBJ1-1; 9 bases match TRBD1. The germline gives CDR1 SGHRS, CDR2 YFSETQ. The CDR3 covers 14 residues. With V trimmed by 7 bases and J by 5 bases, 9 bases remained unmatched. The CDR3 here is CASGGGTGRTEAFF. DNA for the CDR3: TGCGCCAGCGGCGGGGGGACAGGGAGGACTGAAGCTTTCTTT.

In this sample, this clonotype turned up many times. The chain links TRBV3-1 to TRBJ2-3; 12 bases agree with TRBD2. Germline assignment: CDR1 LGHDT and CDR2 YNNKEL (reference sequence). This CDR3 is 15 amino acids long. Unmatched junction bases numbered 6, after V lost 4 bases and J lost 7 bases. CDR3 loop: CASSLSSGGAHTQYF. In DNA, the CDR3 is TGTGCCAGCAGCCTTTCTAGCGGGGGGGCCCATACGCAGTATTTT.

This clonotype has a count of ten or more. The chain couples TRBV7-8 to TRBJ2-7; TRBD2 aligns across 10 bases. V was clipped by 0 bases and J by 3 bases; unmatched bases: 8. The length of the CDR3 is 17 residues. Germline values: CDR1 SGHVS, CDR2 FQNEAQ. CDR3 DNA sequence: TGTGCCAGCAGCTTAGCCCTAAAGCGGGGGGGAATCTACGAGCAGTACTTC. It codes for CASSLALKRGGIYEQYF.

Many counts were recorded for this clonotype. The V gene is TRBV5-1, the J gene TRBJ1-6, with 7 bases aligning to TRBD1. J was trimmed by 7 bases and V by 3 bases; bases with no gene match: 10. Germline CDR1 is SGHRS and CDR2 is YFSETQ. There are 16 residues in the CDR3. CDR3 DNA: TGCGCCAGCAGCTCGCAGGGGGACATAAGAAATTCACCCCTCCACTTT. It yields the protein CASSSQGDIRNSPLHF.

This clonotype was counted ten times or more. This sequence joins TRBV12-3 or TRBV12-4 and TRBJ2-7, with D perhaps matching TRBD2 (5 bases). V was cut by 5 bases and J by 4 bases, with 12 bases left in between. This CDR3 is built from 13 residues. CDR3 nucleotides: TGTGCCAGCAGTGTGGGAGCCCAATACGAGCAGTACTTC. The encoded protein is CASSVGAQYEQYF.

This clonotype occurred many times. This chain uses TRBV9 with TRBJ2-3; D gene uncertain. Germline loops: CDR1 SGDLS, CDR2 YYNGEE. This CDR3 region has 15 residues. Trimming took 1 base from V and 0 from J, leaving 9 bases between them. The DNA of the CDR3 is TGTGCCAGCAGCGTAACAGCGCCCAGCACAGATACGCAGTATTTT. Its protein is CASSVTAPSTDTQYF.

This clonotype was seen many times. The J gene is TRBJ2-7, the V gene TRBV12-3 or TRBV12-4; D gene ambiguous. The CDR3 is made up of 15 amino acids. With 2 bases removed from V and 0 bases from J, the gap between germline ends came to 11 bases. This CDR3 reads CASSLTWTASYEQYF. The CDR3 bases are TGTGCCAGCAGTTTAACTTGGACGGCCTCCTACGAGCAGTACTTC.

This clonotype was counted only a few times. V and J are TRBV7-2 and TRBJ2-5, with no clear D. Germline CDR1 and CDR2: SGHTA and FQGNSA. The V end lost 3 bases, the J end lost 1 base, and 6 bases lay between the germline ends. This CDR3 comprises 13 residues. The CDR3 sequence is CASSFTFQETQYF. CDR3 DNA sequence: TGTGCCAGCAGCTTCACGTTCCAAGAGACCCAGTACTTC.

A word on this clonotype: One base away lies a much larger clone, so this may be a sequencing read error. Because the CDR3's place on the DNA is in doubt, the DNA is left out and the CDR3 is given as listed by TCRdb. The chain couples TRBV7-2 to TRBJ2-1; the table's D call, TRBD1, has no DNA check behind it. Termini included, the CDR3 measures 15 amino acids. In germline, CDR1 is SGHTA, CDR2 FQGNSA. The CDR3 reads CASSFGTGSLLGGFF.

This clonotype was detected many times. The rearrangement links TRBV7-9 to TRBJ1-6; D call uncertain. This CDR3 is 16 amino acids long. Trimming removed 1 base at V and 2 bases at J, with 9 bases between. CDR1 SEHNR and CDR2 FQNEAQ come from the germline V gene (reference sequence). This chain's CDR3 is CASSLGSGTYNSPLHF. The CDR3, as DNA: TGTGCCAGCAGCTTAGGAAGCGGAACCTATAATTCACCCCTCCACTTT.

This clonotype occurred many times. The chain carries TRBV5-4 and TRBJ2-5; 8 positions match TRBD2. From germline, CDR1 is SGHNT and CDR2 YYREEE (reference sequence). There are 15 residues in the CDR3. V was pared by 1 base and J by 2 bases, with 4 bases of the junction left unmatched. CDR3 sequence (DNA): TGTGCCAGCAGCTTGCCCACGGGGGGGCAAGAGACCCAGTACTTC. Its protein is CASSLPTGGQETQYF.

At least ten counts were recorded for this clonotype. The rearrangement uses TRBV10-2 and TRBJ2-3, with D perhaps TRBD1 or TRBD2 (6 bases each). Germline V lookup: CDR1 WSHSY, CDR2 SAAADI. This CDR3 spans 13 amino acids. V lost 6 bases to trimming and J lost 6 bases, with 13 bases between them. The CDR3 loop is CASSGGLVDTQYF. In DNA form, the CDR3 reads TGCGCCAGCAGCGGGGGCCTGGTTGATACGCAGTATTTT.

This clonotype showed up many times. The chain has TRBV3-1 and TRBJ1-1, with D perhaps TRBD1 (5 bases). The CDR3 covers 13 residues. Trimming left V 8 bases short and J 4 bases short, with 14 bases between. Germline V lookup: CDR1 LGHDT, CDR2 YNNKEL (reference sequence). This CDR3 reads CASGTGGATEAFF. The DNA for the CDR3 is TGTGCCAGCGGAACAGGAGGAGCCACTGAAGCTTTCTTT.

This clonotype showed up many times. The chain combines TRBV20-1 with TRBJ2-2; D remains ambiguous. V was pared by 2 bases and J by 3 bases, with 10 bases between. Germline V gene lookup returns CDR1 DFQATT and CDR2 SNEGSKA (reference sequence). The CDR3 length is 14 residues. CDR3 amino acids: CSARNPPDTGELFF. DNA for the CDR3: TGCAGTGCTAGAAATCCACCCGACACCGGGGAGCTGTTTTTT.

This clonotype was observed many times. The V gene is TRBV12-3 or TRBV12-4, the J gene TRBJ2-7; perhaps TRBD2 as D (6 bases). This CDR3 has 14 residues. The V gene lost 3 bases and the J gene lost 3 bases, with 12 bases spanning the gap. The CDR3 DNA reads TGTGCCAGCAGTTTGCGGGAAATGGGCTACGAGCAGTACTTC. This codes for CASSLREMGYEQYF.

On this clonotype itself: Since a much larger clone is just one base distant, this may be a read error. The chain links TRBV6-2 or TRBV6-3 to TRBJ2-5; D gene ambiguous. The CDR3 is 13 residues long. Per the germline V gene, CDR1 is MNHEY and CDR2 is SVGEGT. The V and J ends lost 8 bases and 1 base respectively, with 11 bases between them. Here the CDR3 DNA reads TGTGCCAGCCGAGCACACATCCAAGAGACCCAGTACTTC. It codes for CASRAHIQETQYF.

This clonotype was picked up many times. The genes are TRBV5-4 and TRBJ1-1; D gene unclear. This CDR3 is 13 amino acids long. V lost 0 bases, J lost 1 base, and 4 bases lay in between. CDR1 and CDR2 (germline): SGHNT, YYREEE (reference sequence). The DNA of the CDR3 is TGTGCCAGCAGCTTGGGCAAGAACACTGAAGCTTTCTTT. This gives the protein CASSLGKNTEAFF. Combining the CDR3 with reference TRBV5-4 and TRBJ1-1 gives the whole variable domain ETGVTQSPTHLIKTRGQQVTLRCSSQSGHNTVSWYQQALGQGPQFIFQYYREEENGRGNFPPRFSGLQFPNYSSELNVNALELDDSALYLCASSLGKNTEAFFGQGTRLTVV.

This clonotype came up many times. CDR3 in DNA: TGCGCCAGCAGCTCAGGGACTAGCCGGGTCGAGTACAATGAGCAGTTCTTC. Protein: CASSSGTSRVEYNEQFF. The J gene is TRBJ2-1, the V gene TRBV5-1; 9 positions agree with TRBD2. The V segment lost 3 bases and the J segment 4 bases; nucleotides outside the gene matches: 11. The germline gives CDR1 SGHRS, CDR2 YFSETQ. This CDR3 contains 17 residues.

There are a few counts of this clonotype. This sequence joins TRBV3-1 and TRBJ1-6; 9 nucleotides line up with TRBD1. This CDR3 contains 15 residues. V shed 5 bases and J 10 bases; nucleotides not matched to a gene: 9. Germline CDR1 LGHDT, CDR2 YNNKEL (reference sequence). CDR3 protein: CASSEWTGEGSPLHF. CDR3 nucleotides: TGTGCCAGCAGCGAATGGACAGGGGAAGGATCACCCCTCCACTTT.

The table lists this clonotype with many counts. The chain links TRBV20-1 to TRBJ1-5; TRBD1 matches at 7 bases. CDR1 is DFQATT and CDR2 is SNEGSKA in the germline V gene (reference sequence). V lost 3 bases to trimming and J lost 5 bases; unmatched junction nucleotides: 4. The CDR3 runs 13 residues. The CDR3 coding sequence is TGCAGTGCTAGTCGAACAGGGGATCAGCCCCAGCATTTT. Translating gives CSASRTGDQPQHF.

Many counts were recorded for this clonotype. The rearrangement joins TRBV4-3 to TRBJ1-6; D uncertain. The CDR3 spans 15 residues. V was pared by 6 bases and J by 0 bases, with 9 bases between. Per germline, CDR1 LGHNA and CDR2 YSLEER. The chain's CDR3 is CASRASSSYNSPLHF. The CDR3 DNA reads TGCGCCAGCAGGGCATCGAGCTCCTATAATTCACCCCTCCACTTT.

This clonotype was seen ten or more times. The chain has TRBV6-2 or TRBV6-3 and TRBJ1-5; D is possibly TRBD1 (5 bases). The V end was cut by 5 bases, the J end by 4 bases, with 12 bases between. In germline, CDR1 is MNHEY, CDR2 SVGEGT. There are 14 residues in the CDR3. DNA for the CDR3: TGTGCCAGCAGTCCTCAGGGTGGGAATCAGCCCCAGCATTTT. It is translated as CASSPQGGNQPQHF.

The table lists this clonotype with many counts. The gene calls are TRBV5-1 and TRBJ1-1; TRBD1 matches 7 bases. CDR3 length: 14 residues. The germline V gene has CDR1 SGHRS and CDR2 YFSETQ. V trimming: 4 bases; J trimming: 10 bases; junction bases outside the gene matches: 13. The CDR3 DNA is TGCGCCAGCAGCCTGACTCGACAGGGCCTCGGAGCTTTCTTT. Translated, it gives CASSLTRQGLGAFF. Full variable domain (missing parts from reference TRBV5-1 and TRBJ1-1): KAGVTQTPRYLIKTRGQQVTLSCSPISGHRSVSWYQQTPGQGLQFLFEYFSETQRNKGNFPGRFSGRQFSNSRSEMNVSTLELGDSALYLCASSLTRQGLGAFFGQGTRLTVV.

This clonotype counts as medium-sized. The V gene is TRBV18, the J gene TRBJ1-1; tentatively, D is TRBD1 (5 bases). Germline CDR1 reads KGHSH; CDR2 reads LQKENI. The V gene lost 6 bases and the J gene lost 6 bases, with 14 bases spanning the gap. This CDR3 is 13 amino acids long. CDR3 DNA: TGTGCCAGCTCCCCTTATTTCAGGGCTGAAGCTTTCTTT. It is translated as CASSPYFRAEAFF.